Below, 3 T cell receptor beta chains from the same sample are listed, as sequenced in a study of PD-L1 blockade in urothelial cancer. TCRdb's table, derived via immunoSEQ multiplex PCR, lists solely in-frame clones and lacks some. The sample has 70,000 to 75,000 clones, roughly 90% seen once. As to time point: pretreatment peripheral blood. The sample was PBMCs, taken around atezolizumab (anti-PD-L1) treatment. The receptors stem from a man in his 70s with urothelial cancer.

The chain couples TRBV7-8 to TRBJ1-1; no reliable D call. The ends were cut back, 1 base at V and 3 bases at J, with 9 bases in the middle. CDR1 SGHVS and CDR2 FQNEAQ come from the germline V gene. The CDR3 length is 14 residues. The CDR3 nucleotides read TGTGCCAGCAGCTTAGTTGGCTTTGACACTGAAGCTTTCTTT. It is translated as CASSLVGFDTEAFF.

The chain is built from TRBV15 and TRBJ2-7, with a possible D match to TRBD2 (7 bases). There are 16 residues in the CDR3. V lost 0 bases to trimming and J lost 3 bases, with 15 bases between them. Germline lookup yields CDR1 LNHNV and CDR2 YYDKDF (reference sequence). Here the CDR3 reads CATSRDHGGPYYEQYF. The CDR3 coding sequence is TGTGCCACCAGCAGAGATCACGGGGGGCCCTACTACGAGCAGTACTTC.

V and J are TRBV5-1 and TRBJ2-1; TRBD2 matches 7 bases. The germline gives CDR1 SGHRS, CDR2 YFSETQ. The CDR3 totals 16 residues. V shed 4 bases, J shed 2 bases, and the junction held 9 bases outside the gene matches. The CDR3 bases are TGCGCCAGCAGCCCTGCTAGCGGCCTTGCCTACAATGAGCAGTTCTTC. Protein product: CASSPASGLAYNEQFF.